This T cell receptor (beta chain) was documented in a study of CD8+ T cells in alopecia areata. RNA extraction was followed by reverse transcription into cDNA, which acted as the sequencing template. The data were produced by immunoSEQ multiplex PCR, yet TCRdb's version contains in-frame clones alone and is incomplete. The sample includes over 85,000 clones, 60% to 65% of them seen just once. Of note for this clone: No antigen is known for it.

This CDR3 spans 13 amino acids. Germline CDR1 and CDR2: LNHDA and SQIVND (reference sequence). After removal of 5 bases from V and 8 bases from J, the junction contained 4 bases not matched to a gene. Study-level points and caveats: Having one nonresponder leaves uncertain how baseline CD8+ expansion relates to response.

Stated treatment: oral pan-JAK inhibitor, 5-10 mg twice daily. Material: CD8+ T cells sorted from blood, obtained at week 4, from a patient treated with tofacitinib. The rearrangement links TRBV19 to TRBJ1-4; 8 bases align to TRBD1. The receptor comes from a human donor with alopecia areata. Written as DNA, the CDR3 is TGTGCCAGTAGTCCGACAGGGGTGGAAAAACTGTTTTTT. It encodes CASSPTGVEKLFF.